This passage covers 5 T cell receptor beta chains from one sample sequenced in a study of blood T cells in healthy people across ages. Through a sample-barcoded 5' primer and a J-beta primer mix, a second PCR was run for about 6 to 11 cycles. TCRdb fed the 5' RACE reads into MiXCR, producing one record per CDR3 protein. This sample has 550,000 to 700,000 distinct CDR3 sequences, with about 26% found just once. The specimen was blood. These receptors came from a woman in her 70s in good health.

This clonotype has only a few counts. The CDR3 spells CASSRDTRSYNSPLHF. The CDR3, as DNA: TGTGCCAGCAGTCGGGACACCCGCTCCTATAATTCACCCCTCCACTTT. The chain recombines TRBV2 with TRBJ1-6; possibly TRBD1 for D (6 bases). CDR1 is SNHLY and CDR2 is FYNNEI in the germline V gene. This CDR3 is built from 16 residues. V shed 5 bases and J shed 0 bases, with 11 bases lying between them.

This rearrangement joins TRBV7-9 to TRBJ2-1; 8 bases map to TRBD1. The J call is doubtful: the DNA matches TRBJ2-5 better. Germline V gives CDR1 SEHNR, CDR2 FQNEAQ (reference sequence). CDR3 length equals 14 residues. The CDR3, as DNA: TGTGCCAGCAGCTTTTGGGACAGGAGAGAGACCCAGTACTTC. Protein: CASSFWDRRETQYF.

The rearrangement links TRBV7-8 to TRBJ1-2; D gene uncertain. Germline CDR1 and CDR2: SGHVS and FQNEAQ. V was cut by 3 bases and J by 1 base, with 12 bases left in between. The CDR3 consists of 15 residues. For the CDR3, the DNA is TGTGCCAGCAGCTTGGGTCTAGGGCGTAACTATGGCTACACCTTC. As protein: CASSLGLGRNYGYTF.

The chain is built from TRBV12-3 or TRBV12-4 and TRBJ1-3, with D unclear. V was clipped by 7 bases and J by 0 bases, with 10 bases between them. This CDR3 contains 14 residues. This CDR3 reads CASNDWISGNTIYF. CDR3 DNA: TGTGCCAGCAACGACTGGATCTCTGGAAACACCATATATTTT.

This chain uses TRBV6-6 with TRBJ1-3; D perhaps matches TRBD1 (5 bases). The V end was cut by 6 bases, the J end by 3 bases, with 15 bases between. Germline values: CDR1 MNHNY, CDR2 SVGAGI (reference sequence). CDR3 length equals 15 residues. CDR3 loop: CASSLGGSGGNTIYF. The CDR3 DNA sequence: TGTGCCAGCAGCCTGGGGGGTTCTGGTGGAAACACCATATATTTT.